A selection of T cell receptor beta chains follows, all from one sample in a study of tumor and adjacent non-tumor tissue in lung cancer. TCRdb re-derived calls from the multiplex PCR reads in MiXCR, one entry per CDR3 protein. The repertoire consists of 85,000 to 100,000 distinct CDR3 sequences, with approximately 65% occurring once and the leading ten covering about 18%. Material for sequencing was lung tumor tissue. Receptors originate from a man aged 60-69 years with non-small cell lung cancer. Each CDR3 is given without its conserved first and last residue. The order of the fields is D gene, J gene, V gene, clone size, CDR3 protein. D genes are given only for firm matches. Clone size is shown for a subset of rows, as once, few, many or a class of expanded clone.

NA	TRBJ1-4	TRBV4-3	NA	ASSRDSVGTEKLF
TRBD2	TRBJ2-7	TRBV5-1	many	ASGRGGSPGEQY
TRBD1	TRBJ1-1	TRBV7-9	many	ASSPGTGTEAF
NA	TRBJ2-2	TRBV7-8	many	ASSLVDTSNTGELF
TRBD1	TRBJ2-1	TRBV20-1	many	SAQRDRGFNEQF
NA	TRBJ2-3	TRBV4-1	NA	ASTQAKPGTDTQY
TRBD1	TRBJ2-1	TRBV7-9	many	ASSLLGQGDEQF
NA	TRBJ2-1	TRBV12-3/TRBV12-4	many	ASTLNRGQGYNEQF
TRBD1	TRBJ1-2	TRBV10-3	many	AISERTGPGYT
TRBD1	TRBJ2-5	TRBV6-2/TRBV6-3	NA	ASSKGWGRGQQVTQY
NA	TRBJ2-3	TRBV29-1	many	SVEEGPSTDTQY
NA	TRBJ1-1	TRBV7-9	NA	ASSRWWQGEMNTEAS
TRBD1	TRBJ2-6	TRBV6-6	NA	ASRDRTGANVLT
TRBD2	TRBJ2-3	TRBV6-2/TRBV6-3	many	ASSVLAGVEDTQY
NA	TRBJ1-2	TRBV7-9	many	AVSPSGGYT
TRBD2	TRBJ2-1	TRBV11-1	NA	ASSLMRRTSGRSNEQF
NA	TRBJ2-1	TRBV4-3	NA	ASSQQSGTINEQF
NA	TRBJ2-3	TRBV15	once	ATNPWSTLSDTQY
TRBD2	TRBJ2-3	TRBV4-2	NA	AGSQDPSGVTDTQY
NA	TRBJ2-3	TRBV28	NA	ASSLGGGFGTDTEY
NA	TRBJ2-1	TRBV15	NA	ATSKRISGNSDEQF
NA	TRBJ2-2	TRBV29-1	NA	GVAASTTGELF
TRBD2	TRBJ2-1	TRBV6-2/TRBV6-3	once	ISSIPIIAGDNEQF
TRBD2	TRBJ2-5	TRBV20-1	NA	SARPTSGSPQY
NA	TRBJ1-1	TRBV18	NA	ASSPPGPGNTEAF
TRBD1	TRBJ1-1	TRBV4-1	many	ASSSQGGTEAF
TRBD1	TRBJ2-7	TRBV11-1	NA	ASILDRARVSYEQY
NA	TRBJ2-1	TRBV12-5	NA	VSALKQGSYNEQF
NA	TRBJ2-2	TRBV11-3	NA	VSSLGSANTRELF
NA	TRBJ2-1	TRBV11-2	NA	ASSPHRGMRDKQF
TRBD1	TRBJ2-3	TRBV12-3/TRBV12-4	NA	TCRSRTGSTDTQY
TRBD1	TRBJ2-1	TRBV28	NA	AISYRGRSYNEQI
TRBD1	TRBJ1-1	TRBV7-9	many	ASSFGTGRSTEAF
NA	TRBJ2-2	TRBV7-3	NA	ASSLRGSTTGELF
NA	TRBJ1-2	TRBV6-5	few	ASSYSPPAESYT
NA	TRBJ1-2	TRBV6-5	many	ASHPIGANYGYT
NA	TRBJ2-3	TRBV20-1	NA	SAALTADTQY
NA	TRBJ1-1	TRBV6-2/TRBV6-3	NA	ASQRNTEAF
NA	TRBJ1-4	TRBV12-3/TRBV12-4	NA	ASSLAAGVAGSEKLF
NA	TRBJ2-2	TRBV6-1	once	ASSELMGTGDLF
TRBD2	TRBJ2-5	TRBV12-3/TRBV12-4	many	ASSSAGGGETQY
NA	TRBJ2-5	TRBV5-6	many	ASSSLDRGYQETQY
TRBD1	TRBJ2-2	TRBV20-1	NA	SAVKGQGNTGELF
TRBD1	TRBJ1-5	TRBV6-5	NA	ASSMDRLGNQPQH
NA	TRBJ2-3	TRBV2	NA	DSSEGDTQY
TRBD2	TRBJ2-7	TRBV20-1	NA	SARDGTSGSEAPYEQY
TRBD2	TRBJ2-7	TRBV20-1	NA	SARDSVGLGYEQY
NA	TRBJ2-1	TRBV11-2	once	ASSPHRGMRYEQS
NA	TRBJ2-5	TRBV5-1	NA	ASASTGIQETQC
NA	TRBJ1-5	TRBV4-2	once	ASNQRRGFNQPQH
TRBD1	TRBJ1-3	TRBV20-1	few	GARGQLGNTIY
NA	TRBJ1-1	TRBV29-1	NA	RDVQAITEAF
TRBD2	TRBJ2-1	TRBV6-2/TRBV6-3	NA	AISTPVIAGDNEQF
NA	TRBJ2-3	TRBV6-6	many	ASSYLLLTEGTDTQY
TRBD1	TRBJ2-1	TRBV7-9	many	ASSGGQGVNYNEQF
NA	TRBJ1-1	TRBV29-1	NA	SVSDRNTGAF
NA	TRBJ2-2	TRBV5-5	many	ASSLGQGIAGELF
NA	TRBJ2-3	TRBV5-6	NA	TSNSDRILTDTQY